The clone carrying this TCR beta chain is medium-sized within its sample. The data belong to a study of control samples from healthy donors and cancer patients. V shed 0 bases and J shed 5 bases, with 11 bases lying between them. Germline CDR1 MNHEY, CDR2 SVGEGT. CDR3 size: 15 residues. Assay used: immunoSEQ multiplex PCR; TCRdb lists only in-frame clones, some missing. The sample records approximately 90,000 clones, over 85% being singletons. The TCR originated in a woman under 40 in good health. The sequenced sample consisted of blood. J is TRBJ1-5 and V is TRBV6-2 or TRBV6-3, with D maybe TRBD1 (5 bases). The DNA for the CDR3 is TGTGCCAGCAGTTACTCACGGGACGGATATCAGCCCCAGCATTTT. Translated: CASSYSRDGYQPQHF.